Listed here are 14 T cell receptor beta chains from one sample, sequenced in a study of cytomegalovirus exposure and HLA in healthy donors (dated by TCRdb to between 2016 and 2019). Libraries were prepared through the immunoSEQ multiplex PCR assay. For the multiplex PCR, a mixture combining 60 forward primers for TCR Vbeta segments and 13 reverse primers for TCR Jbeta segments was used. TCRdb carries this immuneACCESS record with in-frame sequences only. Its versions omit some clonotypes, under half of them owing to an unresolved V gene in the studies checked, with the rest unexplained. The sample table shows about 95,000 clones, and roughly four fifths are seen once. Of the sample, about 3.4% falls within the top ten clones. The sequenced sample was PBMCs. These receptors were obtained from a man aged 30-40 years in good health and CMV-seropositive.

The V call is TRBV19, the J call TRBJ2-1, with TRBD1 identical over 9 bases. This CDR3 is 14 amino acids long. Losses at the gene ends were 7 bases for V and 4 bases for J; bases not matched to a gene: 5. Germline V gives CDR1 LNHDA, CDR2 SQIVND (reference sequence). The CDR3 loop reads CASKDRGDYNEQFF. In DNA, the CDR3 is TGTGCCAGTAAGGACAGGGGAGATTACAATGAGCAGTTCTTC.

This sequence joins TRBV5-5 and TRBJ1-2; no clear D gene. This CDR3 has 14 amino acids. Trimming stripped 0 bases from V and 4 bases from J, with 10 bases between. The germline V gene encodes CDR1 SGHKS and CDR2 YYEKEE (reference sequence). The CDR3 sequence is CASSLAPSSYGYTF. CDR3 DNA: TGTGCCAGCAGCTTGGCTCCGTCGAGCTATGGCTACACCTTC.

The chain has TRBV5-1 and TRBJ2-7, with 9 bases identical to TRBD1. The CDR3 consists of 15 residues. Germline trimming cut 5 bases from V and 4 bases from J; bases unmatched to any gene: 10. CDR1 is SGHRS and CDR2 is YFSETQ in the germline V gene. CDR3 loop: CASRRDREGVYEQYF. The CDR3 region has the DNA TGCGCCAGCAGGAGGGACAGGGAGGGTGTTTACGAGCAGTACTTC.

The rearrangement joins TRBV29-1 to TRBJ1-1; D is undetermined. CDR1 SQVTM and CDR2 ANQGSEA come from the germline V gene. V dropped 5 bases and J dropped 0 bases, with 10 bases sitting between them. CDR3 length equals 13 residues. CDR3 residues: CSVHGILNTEAFF. Written as DNA, the CDR3 is TGCAGCGTTCACGGGATTCTGAACACTGAAGCTTTCTTT.

The gene calls are TRBV29-1 and TRBJ2-7; the D is unclear. Deletions cut 0 bases from V and 5 bases from J, with 5 bases between. Germline assignment: CDR1 SQVTM and CDR2 ANQGSEA. This CDR3 comprises 11 residues. CDR3 sequence: CSVEDRDEQYF. The CDR3 bases are TGCAGCGTTGAAGATCGAGACGAGCAGTACTTC.

The chain couples TRBV5-5 to TRBJ2-7; 12 bases fit TRBD2. This CDR3 contains 14 residues. J was trimmed by 7 bases and V by 0 bases; bases with no gene match: 2. Germline CDR1 SGHKS, CDR2 YYEKEE (reference sequence). The DNA for the CDR3 is TGTGCCAGCAGCTTGGGACTAGCGGGGGAGGAGCAGTACTTC. Translation: CASSLGLAGEEQYF. Full variable domain (remainder filled in from reference TRBV5-5 and TRBJ2-7): DAGVTQSPTHLIKTRGQQVTLRCSPISGHKSVSWYQQVLGQGPQFIFQYYEKEERGRGNFPDRFSARQFPNYSSELNVNALLLGDSALYLCASSLGLAGEEQYFGPGTRLTVT.

This clone was observed a single time. The chain employs TRBV15 and TRBJ1-2, with D hard to call. Trimming shortened V by 0 bases and J by 3 bases, and 8 bases separated the two germline ends. CDR1 is LNHNV and CDR2 is YYDKDF in the germline V gene (reference sequence). This CDR3 region has 14 residues. CDR3 amino acids: CATSREPGYYGYTF. The CDR3, as DNA: TGTGCCACCAGCAGAGAGCCGGGGTACTATGGCTACACCTTC.

This clone was recorded a few times. The rearrangement links TRBV29-1 to TRBJ2-7, with TRBD1 matching 8 bases. The CDR3 has 13 residues. The V gene end was trimmed by 5 bases and the J gene end by 5 bases; junction bases not matched to a gene: 8. Germline V gene data show CDR1 as SQVTM and CDR2 as ANQGSEA. CDR3 loop: CSVTGGRIDEQYF. Written as DNA, the CDR3 is TGCAGCGTTACAGGGGGGAGGATAGACGAGCAGTACTTC.

The V call is TRBV29-1, the J call TRBJ2-7, with 9 bases fitting TRBD2. Trimming took 6 bases from V and 3 from J; bases not matched to a gene: 9. Germline-derived CDR1 and CDR2 are SQVTM and ANQGSEA. The CDR3 is 14 residues long. CDR3 DNA: TGCAGCGTATACGGGACTAGCACCCGCTACGAGCAGTACTTC. It specifies CSVYGTSTRYEQYF.

This clone was counted a single time. The rearrangement uses TRBV6-5 and TRBJ2-7, with D hard to call. This CDR3 spans 14 amino acids. The V gene lost 5 bases and the J gene lost 2 bases, with 13 bases spanning the gap. Looked up from germline, CDR1 is MNHEY and CDR2 is SVGAGI. CDR3: CASSAAPLPYEQYF. The CDR3 coding sequence is TGTGCCAGCAGTGCGGCCCCCCTACCCTACGAGCAGTACTTC.

The V gene is TRBV6-1, the J gene TRBJ1-2, with D maybe TRBD1 (5 bases). In germline, CDR1 is MNHNS, CDR2 SASEGT. This CDR3 has 13 amino acids. Deletions cut 5 bases from V and 8 bases from J, with 15 bases between. The CDR3 loop reads CASSLTGAMGYTF. Written as DNA, the CDR3 is TGTGCCAGCAGTCTCACAGGCGCTATGGGCTACACCTTC.

The genes are TRBV4-1 and TRBJ2-5; TRBD2 matches at 8 bases. CDR1 MGHRA and CDR2 YSYEKL come from the germline V gene. This CDR3 spans 14 amino acids. Trimming took 4 bases from V and 5 from J; bases not matched to a gene: 6. The CDR3 DNA sequence: TGCGCCAGCAGCCTGGAGCCGGGAGGGGAGACCCAGTACTTC. Its translation is CASSLEPGGETQYF.

J is TRBJ1-5 and V is TRBV29-1; perhaps TRBD1 as D (5 bases). Between the trimmed V and J ends, which lost 6 bases and 4 bases, there was a span of 13 bases. The CDR3 covers 13 residues. Germline V gene data show CDR1 as SQVTM and CDR2 as ANQGSEA. The chain's CDR3 is CSVQRGINQPQHF. Written as DNA, the CDR3 is TGCAGCGTCCAACGGGGGATTAATCAGCCCCAGCATTTT.

J is TRBJ1-1 and V is TRBV30; maybe TRBD1 (5 bases). Germline loops: CDR1 GTSNPN, CDR2 SVGIG (reference sequence). The CDR3 runs to 12 residues. Trimming left V 0 bases short and J 5 bases short, with 7 bases between. CDR3 in amino acids: CAWSVRGTEAFF. The CDR3 DNA is TGTGCCTGGAGTGTAAGGGGAACTGAAGCTTTCTTT.